This note documents a single TCR beta chain sequence. These data belong to a study of T-cell reconstitution after alpha-beta-depleted transplantation in children. There are 18 residues in the CDR3. After removal of 3 bases from V and 4 bases from J, the junction contained 11 bases not matched to a gene. Germline V gene lookup returns CDR1 SGHRS and CDR2 YFSETQ. Using unique molecular identifiers, the investigators prepared the TCRbeta library. Using its own MiXCR run on the PCR reads, TCRdb lists one record per CDR3 protein. Of hundreds of thousands of distinct CDR3 sequences detected, around 20% appear once; the ten largest clones hold roughly 3.3%.

The chain couples TRBV5-1 to TRBJ2-6; 9 positions match TRBD1. The material was PBMCs from the stem cell graft donor, obtained from the stem cell graft. This clonotype was sampled from a human donor who donated a stem cell graft to a child with acute lymphoblastic leukemia. The CDR3, as DNA: TGCGCCAGCAGCTGGGGGGACAGGGCACCAGGAGGGGCCAACGTCCTGACTTTC. It yields the protein CASSWGDRAPGGANVLTF.